This TCR beta chain was observed in a study of cytomegalovirus exposure and HLA in healthy donors. Findings of the study overall: The study flagged fewer than 200 TCR beta chains as cytomegalovirus-associated.

V lost 2 bases and J lost 8, with 13 bases in between. Germline V gene data show CDR1 as SGHVS and CDR2 as FNYEAQ. The CDR3 length is 15 residues. On this clone: Its cognate antigen is unknown.

Only in-frame clones appear in the TCRdb table, and some are missing; sequencing was by immunoSEQ multiplex PCR. The data show some 140,000 clones, 85% to 90% seen once. This TCR came from a human donor in good health. The chain links TRBV7-6 to TRBJ2-6, with D possibly TRBD1 on 8 matching bases. The sequencing input was PBMCs. For the CDR3, the DNA is TGTGCCAGCAGCTTAAAACAGGGGGGGCCCAACGTCCTGACTTTC. It specifies CASSLKQGGPNVLTF.